The entry below describes one TCR beta chain. The CDR3 loop spans 19 amino acids. The data were obtained in a study of control samples from healthy donors and cancer patients. Profiling relied on immunoSEQ multiplex PCR, and the TCRdb table lists in-frame clones only, not all of them. This sample yields approximately 130,000 clones, of which more than 75% are seen a single time; over 2.5% belongs to the top ten. Sequenced input: blood. The chain employs TRBV21-1 and TRBJ2-7. TRBV21-1 is shown as a pseudogene. The origin of this receptor is a man aged 55 to 70 in good health. CDR3 sequence reads: CASPTPGRHPRLVGYEQYF. The DNA for the CDR3 is TGTGCCAGCCCCACCCCGGGGCGCCATCCCCGCTTAGTTGGGTACGAGCAGTACTTC.